The present TCR beta chain was sequenced within a study of CD8 T cells in ankylosing spondylitis. This clonotype was detected many times. Germline CDR1 SGDLS, CDR2 YYNGEE. The V segment lost 4 bases and the J segment 3 bases; nucleotides outside the gene matches: 11. CDR3 length: 16 amino acids. TCRdb redid the calling of the 5' RACE reads with MiXCR, one entry per CDR3 protein. The data hold about 42,000 distinct CDR3 sequences, with about 4% observed a single time. The sample comprised blood, either unsorted or a sorted T cell fraction (not recorded which). V usage is TRBV9 and J usage is TRBJ2-3; 7 nucleotides align to TRBD1. The clonotype originates from a female donor with ankylosing spondylitis or in good health (not recorded which). This chain's CDR3 is CASSSSGQTPTDTQYF. The CDR3, as DNA: TGTGCCAGCAGCTCATCGGGACAGACACCAACAGATACGCAGTATTTT.